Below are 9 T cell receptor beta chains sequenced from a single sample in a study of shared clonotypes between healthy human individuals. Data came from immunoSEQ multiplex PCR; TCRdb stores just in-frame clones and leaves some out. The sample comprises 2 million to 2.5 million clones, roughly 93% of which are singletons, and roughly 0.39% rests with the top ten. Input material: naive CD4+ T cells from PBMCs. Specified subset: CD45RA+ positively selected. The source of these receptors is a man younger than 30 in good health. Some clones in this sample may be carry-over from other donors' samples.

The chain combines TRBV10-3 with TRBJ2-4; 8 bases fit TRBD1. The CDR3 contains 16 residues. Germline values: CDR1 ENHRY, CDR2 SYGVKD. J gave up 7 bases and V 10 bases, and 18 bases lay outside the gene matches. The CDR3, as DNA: TGTGCCACCTACGCAGGGGGCTACTCCCTGCCCAACATTCAGTACTTC. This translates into CATYAGGYSLPNIQYF.

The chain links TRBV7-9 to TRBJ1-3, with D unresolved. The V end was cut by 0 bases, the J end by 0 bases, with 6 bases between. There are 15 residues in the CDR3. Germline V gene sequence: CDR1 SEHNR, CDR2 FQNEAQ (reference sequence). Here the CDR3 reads CASSLAPYSGNTIYF. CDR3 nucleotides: TGTGCCAGCAGCTTAGCGCCCTACTCTGGAAACACCATATATTTT.

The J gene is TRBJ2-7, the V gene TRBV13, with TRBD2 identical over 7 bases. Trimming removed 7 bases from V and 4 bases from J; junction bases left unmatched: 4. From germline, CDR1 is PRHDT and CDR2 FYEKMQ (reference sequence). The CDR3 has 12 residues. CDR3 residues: CASTRRGYEQYF. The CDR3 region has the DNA TGTGCCAGCACCCGGCGGGGGTACGAGCAGTACTTC.

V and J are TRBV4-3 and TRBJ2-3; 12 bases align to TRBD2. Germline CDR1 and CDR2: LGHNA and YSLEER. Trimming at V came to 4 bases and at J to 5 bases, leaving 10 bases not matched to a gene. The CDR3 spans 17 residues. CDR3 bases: TGCGCCAGCAGCCCTCGGACTAGCGGGATGGTAGGAGATACGCAGTATTTT. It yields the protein CASSPRTSGMVGDTQYF.

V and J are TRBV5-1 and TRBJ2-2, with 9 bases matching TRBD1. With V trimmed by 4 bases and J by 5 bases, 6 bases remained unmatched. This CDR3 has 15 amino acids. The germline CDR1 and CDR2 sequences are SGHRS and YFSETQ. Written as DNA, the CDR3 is TGCGCCAGCAGCCGAAACAGGGGGCCGACCGGGGAGCTGTTTTTT. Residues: CASSRNRGPTGELFF.

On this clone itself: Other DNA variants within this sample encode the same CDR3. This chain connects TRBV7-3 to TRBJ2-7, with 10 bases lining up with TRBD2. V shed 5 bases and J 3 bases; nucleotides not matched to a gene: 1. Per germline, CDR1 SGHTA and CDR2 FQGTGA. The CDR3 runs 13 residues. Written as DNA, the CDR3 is TGTGCCAGCAGCCTAGCGGGAGACTACGAGCAGTACTTC. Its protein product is CASSLAGDYEQYF. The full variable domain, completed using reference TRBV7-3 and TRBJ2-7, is GAGVSQTPSNKVTEKGKYVELRCDPISGHTALYWYRQSLGQGPEFLIYFQGTGAADDSGLPNDRFFAVRPEGSVSTLKIQRTERGDSAVYLCASSLAGDYEQYFGPGTRLTVT.

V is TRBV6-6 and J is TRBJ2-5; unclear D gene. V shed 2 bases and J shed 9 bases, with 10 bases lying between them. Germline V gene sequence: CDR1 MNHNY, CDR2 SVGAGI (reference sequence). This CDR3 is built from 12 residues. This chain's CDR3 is CASSYEGFAQYF. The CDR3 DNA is TGTGCCAGCAGTTACGAAGGGTTCGCCCAGTACTTC.

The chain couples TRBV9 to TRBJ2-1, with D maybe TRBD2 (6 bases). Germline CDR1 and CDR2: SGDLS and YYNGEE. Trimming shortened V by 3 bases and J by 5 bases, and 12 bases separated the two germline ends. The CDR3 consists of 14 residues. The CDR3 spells CASSARDSNNEQFF. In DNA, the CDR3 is TGTGCCAGCAGCGCGAGGGACTCAAACAATGAGCAGTTCTTC. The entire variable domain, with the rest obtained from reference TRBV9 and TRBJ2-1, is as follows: DSGVTQTPKHLITATGQRVTLRCSPRSGDLSVYWYQQSLDQGLQFLIQYYNGEERAKGNILERFSAQQFPDLHSELNLSSLELGDSALYFCASSARDSNNEQFFGPGTRLTVL.

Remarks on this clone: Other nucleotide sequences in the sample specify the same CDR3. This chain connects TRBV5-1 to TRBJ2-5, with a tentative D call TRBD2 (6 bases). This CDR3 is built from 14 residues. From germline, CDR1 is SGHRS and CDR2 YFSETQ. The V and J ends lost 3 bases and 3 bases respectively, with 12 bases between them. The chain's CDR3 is CASSSGTPKETQYF. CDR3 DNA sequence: TGCGCCAGCAGCTCCGGGACTCCAAAAGAGACCCAGTACTTC.